This TCR beta chain was identified in a study of metastatic and nonmetastatic thyroid tumors. Study summary: Repertoires of blood and of tissue (tumor or nodule) from malignant and benign thyroid patients were compared.

Patients were all untreated before their thyroid surgery. Per the original data handling: The authors used CDR3 differences across clinicopathological groups to build a distant-metastasis classifier for papillary thyroid cancer. TCRdb re-called the PCR reads via MiXCR. It is TCRdb's table, rather than the study itself, that gives the V and J calls and clone size. The profile shows around 27,000 clones, 23% of them singletons. At least ten counts were recorded for this clone. This CDR3 comprises 14 residues. CDR1 LGHNA and CDR2 YSLEER come from the germline V gene. V lost 3 bases to trimming and J lost 5 bases; unmatched junction nucleotides: 6.

The sample was blood. The V call is TRBV4-3, the J call TRBJ1-2; TRBD1 aligns across 7 bases. The clonotype originates from a female donor with papillary thyroid cancer or a benign thyroid nodule (not recorded which). Some clones in this sample may be carry-over from other donors' samples. The CDR3 sequence is CASSQGTALYGYTF. CDR3 bases: TGCGCCAGCAGCCAGGGGACAGCCCTATATGGCTACACCTTC.